This TCR beta chain was sequenced for a study of blood T cell repertoires in COVID-19. At the level of the study: Acute and convalescent COVID-19 samples came from the United States, Italy and Spain. T cells, B-cell-depleted T cells, or PBMCs supplied cDNA or gDNA.

As originally analysed: Reference gene primer amplification gave estimated nucleated cell counts. Profiled with immunoSEQ multiplex PCR; TCRdb holds only in-frame clones, not every one. V and J calls and clone size are those listed in that table; D and trimming were worked out from the DNA. The sample holds approximately 250,000 clones, around 84% seen once. CDR1 SGHRS and CDR2 YFSETQ come from the germline V gene. The CDR3 has 15 amino acids. Germline trimming cut 4 bases from V and 0 bases from J; bases unmatched to any gene: 5. The sample was peripheral blood. This TCR was recovered from a man aged 35 to 55 with acute or convalescent COVID-19. The J gene is TRBJ1-1, the V gene TRBV5-1; 8 bases map to TRBD1. The CDR3 sequence: CASSTGQGMNTEAFF. Written as DNA, the CDR3 is TGCGCCAGCAGCACAGGACAGGGCATGAACACTGAAGCTTTCTTT.